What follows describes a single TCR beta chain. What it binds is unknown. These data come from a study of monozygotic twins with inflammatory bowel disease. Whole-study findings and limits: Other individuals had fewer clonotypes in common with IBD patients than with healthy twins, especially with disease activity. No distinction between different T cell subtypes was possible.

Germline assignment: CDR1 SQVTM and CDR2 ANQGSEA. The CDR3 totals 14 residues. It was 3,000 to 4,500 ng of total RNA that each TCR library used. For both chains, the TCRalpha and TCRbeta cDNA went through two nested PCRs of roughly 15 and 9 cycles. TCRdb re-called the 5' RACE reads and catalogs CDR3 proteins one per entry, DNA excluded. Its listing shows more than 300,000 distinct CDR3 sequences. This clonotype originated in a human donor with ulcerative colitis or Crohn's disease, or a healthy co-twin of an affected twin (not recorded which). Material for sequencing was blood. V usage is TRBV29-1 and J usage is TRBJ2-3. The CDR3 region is CSVKGYRGTDTQYF.